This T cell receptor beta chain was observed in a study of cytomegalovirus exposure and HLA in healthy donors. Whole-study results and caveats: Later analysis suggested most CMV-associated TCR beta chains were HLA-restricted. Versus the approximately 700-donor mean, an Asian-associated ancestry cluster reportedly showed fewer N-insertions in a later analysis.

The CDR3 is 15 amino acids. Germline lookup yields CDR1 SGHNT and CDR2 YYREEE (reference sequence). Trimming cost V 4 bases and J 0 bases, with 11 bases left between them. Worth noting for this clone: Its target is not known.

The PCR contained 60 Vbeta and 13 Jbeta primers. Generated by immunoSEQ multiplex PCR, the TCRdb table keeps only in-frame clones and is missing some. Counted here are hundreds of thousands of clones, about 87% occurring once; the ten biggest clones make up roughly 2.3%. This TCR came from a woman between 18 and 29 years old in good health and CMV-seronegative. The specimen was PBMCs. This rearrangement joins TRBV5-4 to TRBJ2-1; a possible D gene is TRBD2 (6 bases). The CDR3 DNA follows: TGTGCCAGCAGCCCCCTGGGGGGCTCCTACAATGAGCAGTTCTTC. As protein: CASSPLGGSYNEQFF.